Each of the 16 T cell receptor beta chains below was sequenced from the same sample in a study of blood T cell repertoires in COVID-19. Here immunoSEQ multiplex PCR was the method, and the copy in TCRdb shows in-frame clones only, minus some. The sample includes approximately 310,000 clones, around 85% of them seen just once. Sequenced: PBMCs or T cells enriched from blood (not recorded which). The receptors stem from a young man who had recovered from COVID-19.

The J gene is TRBJ1-5, the V gene TRBV19; the D is unclear. V was shortened by 5 bases and J by 0 bases, with 11 bases between the two germline ends. Germline CDR1 reads LNHDA; CDR2 reads SQIVND (reference sequence). The CDR3 is made up of 15 amino acids. CDR3 residues: CASSEAPYSNQPQHF. CDR3 in DNA: TGTGCCAGTAGTGAGGCACCTTATAGCAATCAGCCCCAGCATTTT.

CDR3 in amino acids: CASSPAGGDYGYTF. CDR3 DNA sequence: TGTGCCAGCAGCCCCGCGGGGGGAGACTATGGCTACACCTTC. The genes are TRBV6-6 and TRBJ1-2; possibly TRBD1 for D (5 bases). The CDR3 sequence is 14 residues long. Between the trimmed V and J ends, which lost 6 bases and 3 bases, there was a span of 14 bases. CDR1 MNHNY and CDR2 SVGAGI come from the germline V gene (reference sequence).

The chain links TRBV27 to TRBJ1-2; no reliable D call. The ends were cut back, 5 bases at V and 2 bases at J, with 15 bases in the middle. The germline gives CDR1 MNHEY, CDR2 SMNVEV (reference sequence). The CDR3 totals 15 residues. DNA for the CDR3: TGTGCCAGCAGTCTTTACAGTACAGCCAACTATGGCTACACCTTC. Translation: CASSLYSTANYGYTF.

The chain has TRBV29-1 and TRBJ2-6; TRBD1 is a possible D gene (6 bases). The ends were cut back, 0 bases at V and 4 bases at J, with 10 bases in the middle. The CDR3 sequence is 15 residues long. Germline values: CDR1 SQVTM, CDR2 ANQGSEA. This CDR3 is CSVEDGGAGANVLTF. CDR3 sequence (DNA): TGCAGCGTTGAAGATGGGGGCGCGGGGGCCAACGTCCTGACTTTC.

The V and J genes are TRBV9 and TRBJ2-1; TRBD2 matches 8 bases. V shed 0 bases and J 0 bases; nucleotides not matched to a gene: 14. Looked up from germline, CDR1 is SGDLS and CDR2 is YYNGEE. This CDR3 contains 20 residues. The CDR3 spells CASSVARIAGSLGSYNEQFF. In DNA form, the CDR3 reads TGTGCCAGCAGCGTAGCTCGTATAGCGGGGTCCCTGGGCTCCTACAATGAGCAGTTCTTC.

The J gene is TRBJ1-2, the V gene TRBV10-3; tentatively, D is TRBD1 (5 bases). V was pared by 4 bases and J by 8 bases, with 17 bases between. Germline V lookup: CDR1 ENHRY, CDR2 SYGVKD. The CDR3 loop spans 14 amino acids. The CDR3 DNA sequence: TGTGCCATCAGTGTCGATAGGGACTTAGGGGGCTACACCTTC. Translating it yields CAISVDRDLGGYTF.

V and J are TRBV29-1 and TRBJ2-7; D unclear. V dropped 4 bases and J dropped 5 bases, with 12 bases sitting between them. Per the germline V gene, CDR1 is SQVTM and CDR2 is ANQGSEA. The CDR3 has 12 amino acids. CDR3: CSVVGREDEQYF. The CDR3 nucleotides read TGCAGCGTTGTTGGCAGAGAGGACGAGCAGTACTTC.

This clone was detected a few times. The rearrangement uses TRBV5-1 and TRBJ1-2, with D possibly being TRBD1 (5 bases). The CDR3 runs to 14 residues. The V gene lost 0 bases and the J gene lost 8 bases, with 14 bases spanning the gap. The V gene's germline CDR1 is SGHRS and CDR2 YFSETQ. CDR3 sequence: CASSLALGGGGYTF. The CDR3 region has the DNA TGCGCCAGCAGCTTGGCCCTGGGGGGTGGAGGCTACACCTTC.

The chain employs TRBV3-1 (or the pseudogene TRBV3-2) and TRBJ1-4; TRBD1 agrees at 8 bases. J lost 6 bases, V lost 8 bases, and 8 bases had no gene match. Germline CDR1 reads LGHDT; CDR2 reads YNNKEL (reference sequence). The CDR3 is made up of 14 amino acids. The CDR3 coding sequence is TGTGCCAGCGGACAGGGTCTAGGGGATGAAAAACTGTTTTTT. As protein: CASGQGLGDEKLFF.

The chain is built from TRBV7-9 and TRBJ2-6; the match to TRBD1 covers 9 bases. Germline lookup yields CDR1 SEHNR and CDR2 FQNEAQ (reference sequence). CDR3 size: 17 residues. The ends lost 2 bases at V and 4 bases at J; junction bases unmatched: 6. The CDR3 region has the DNA TGTGCCAGCAGCTTAAGTACAGGGGGCGCGGGGGCCAACGTCCTGACTTTC. Translation gives CASSLSTGGAGANVLTF.

The chain carries TRBV6-2 or TRBV6-3 and TRBJ2-7; a possible D gene is TRBD1 (5 bases). V was cut by 0 bases and J by 5 bases, with 11 bases left in between. Germline values: CDR1 MNHEY, CDR2 SVGEGT. The CDR3 covers 14 residues. Written as DNA, the CDR3 is TGTGCCAGCAGTTACTCTGGGGCCAGGGACGAGCAGTACTTC. Translated, it gives CASSYSGARDEQYF.

This rearrangement joins TRBV18 to TRBJ1-4, with 8 positions matching TRBD1. Germline V gene sequence: CDR1 KGHSH, CDR2 LQKENI. This CDR3 contains 16 residues. V trimming: 3 bases; J trimming: 7 bases; junction bases outside the gene matches: 10. The CDR3 is CASSPGQGQASEKLFF. The CDR3, as DNA: TGTGCCAGCTCACCCGGGCAGGGACAGGCATCTGAAAAACTGTTTTTT.

The chain carries TRBV27 and TRBJ1-5, with D unclear. The CDR3 has 11 residues. CDR1 and CDR2 from the germline V gene are MNHEY and SMNVEV (reference sequence). The V gene lost 7 bases and the J gene lost 5 bases, with 6 bases spanning the gap. CDR3 loop: CASKYYQPQHF. CDR3 nucleotide sequence: TGTGCCAGCAAATACTATCAGCCCCAGCATTTT.

The chain uses TRBV15 and TRBJ2-2, with D unresolved. The CDR3 extends over 17 amino acids. CDR1 and CDR2 from the germline V gene are LNHNV and YYDKDF (reference sequence). Trimming pared 2 bases from V and 1 base from J, leaving 14 bases between. The CDR3 reads CATSRYPLRRNTGELFF. The CDR3 DNA reads as TGTGCCACCAGCAGATATCCTCTGAGGAGGAACACCGGGGAGCTGTTTTTT.

The chain carries TRBV5-1 and TRBJ1-2; the D is unclear. Deletions cut 4 bases from V and 3 bases from J, with 10 bases between. This CDR3 spans 13 amino acids. Germline CDR1 SGHRS, CDR2 YFSETQ. DNA for the CDR3: TGCGCCAGCAGCGTGGACCCAGACTATGGCTACACCTTC. Protein sequence: CASSVDPDYGYTF.

The J gene is TRBJ1-2, the V gene TRBV7-3, with 9 bases lining up with TRBD1. CDR1 and CDR2 (germline): SGHTA, FQGTGA. This CDR3 has 17 amino acids. The V segment lost 0 bases and the J segment 5 bases; nucleotides outside the gene matches: 10. The CDR3 is CASSLTPGDRDVYGYTF. CDR3 DNA sequence: TGTGCCAGCAGCTTAACGCCCGGGGACAGGGATGTATATGGCTACACCTTC.